One and the same sample provided the 14 T cell receptor beta chains below, sequenced in a study of blood T cells in healthy people across ages. It was with a sample-barcoded 5' primer and a J-beta primer mix that a second PCR of about 6 to 12 cycles was run. TCRdb reanalysed the 5' RACE reads using MiXCR and keeps one entry per CDR3 protein. The sample carries fewer than 2 million distinct CDR3 sequences, roughly 43% recorded once. The sample comprised blood. These receptors were taken from a human donor in good health.

A few counts support this clonotype. The gene calls are TRBV29-1 and TRBJ2-7; 9 nucleotides agree with TRBD1. The V and J ends lost 7 bases and 4 bases, in that order; junction bases with no gene match: 5. The CDR3 is 12 amino acids. Per the germline V gene, CDR1 is SQVTM and CDR2 is ANQGSEA. This CDR3 reads CSGSGQGYEQYF. The CDR3 DNA reads TGCAGCGGTTCGGGACAGGGTTACGAGCAGTACTTC.

This chain joins TRBV4-3 and TRBJ2-1, with D possibly matching TRBD2 (7 bases). This CDR3 is built from 14 residues. Trimming removed 0 bases at V and 8 bases at J, with 11 bases between. In germline, CDR1 is LGHNA, CDR2 YSLEER. DNA for the CDR3: TGCGCCAGCAGCCAAGAGCAGGGGAGGGATGAGCAGTTCTTC. It is translated as CASSQEQGRDEQFF.

The chain joins TRBV7-3 to TRBJ2-3; a possible D gene is TRBD2 (6 bases). Germline lookup yields CDR1 SGHTA and CDR2 FQGTGA. The CDR3 is 16 residues long. The ends were cut back, 2 bases at V and 5 bases at J, with 17 bases in the middle. The DNA for the CDR3 is TGTGCCAGCAGCTTACGCTGGGGGGAGGATAAAGATACGCAGTATTTT. As protein: CASSLRWGEDKDTQYF.

This chain links TRBV19 with TRBJ1-2, with D maybe TRBD1 (6 bases). This CDR3 has 13 residues. V lost 10 bases and J lost 8, with 20 bases in between. The germline V gene encodes CDR1 LNHDA and CDR2 SQIVND (reference sequence). As DNA, the CDR3 is TGTGCCACCCAAGGGGTTCGGGGGCAAGGCTACACCTTC. Protein: CATQGVRGQGYTF.

In this sample, this clonotype turned up a few times. This chain connects TRBV27 to TRBJ1-5; D uncertain. The CDR3 is 14 amino acids. The germline gives CDR1 MNHEY, CDR2 SMNVEV (reference sequence). Trimming left V 2 bases short and J 8 bases short, with 13 bases between. CDR3 DNA: TGTGCCAGCAGTTTAAGAGGAAAAGTGGAGCCCCAGCATTTT. It encodes CASSLRGKVEPQHF.

The V and J genes are TRBV29-1 and TRBJ1-1; D gene ambiguous. Per the germline V gene, CDR1 is SQVTM and CDR2 is ANQGSEA. The CDR3 consists of 11 residues. The V and J ends lost 4 bases and 7 bases respectively, with 10 bases between them. CDR3 amino acids: CSVGGWGEAFF. As DNA, the CDR3 is TGCAGCGTTGGGGGATGGGGTGAAGCTTTCTTT.

The chain couples TRBV15 to TRBJ1-1, with D unclear. Germline CDR1 reads LNHNV; CDR2 reads YYDKDF (reference sequence). CDR3 size: 14 residues. Trimming stripped 0 bases from V and 4 bases from J, with 9 bases between. CDR3 in amino acids: CATSRDWKTTEAFF. The DNA for the CDR3 is TGTGCCACCAGCAGAGATTGGAAGACCACTGAAGCTTTCTTT. The full variable domain, rest sourced from reference TRBV15 and TRBJ1-1, is DAMVIQNPRYQVTQFGKPVTLSCSQTLNHNVMYWYQQKSSQAPKLLFHYYDKDFNNEADTPDNFQSRRPNTSFCFLDIRSPGLGDTAMYLCATSRDWKTTEAFFGQGTRLTVV.

The chain joins TRBV3-1 to TRBJ2-1; no definite D call. CDR1 is LGHDT and CDR2 is YNNKEL in the germline V gene (reference sequence). This CDR3 has 14 amino acids. V lost 1 base and J 7 bases, leaving 11 bases between the germline ends. The CDR3, as DNA: TGTGCCAGCAGCCAAGTGACCTTGGGGAATGAGCAGTTCTTC. Translated, it gives CASSQVTLGNEQFF.

In this sample, this clonotype turned up a few times. V usage is TRBV27 and J usage is TRBJ2-7, with 8 bases lining up with TRBD2. The CDR3 contains 13 residues. Germline V gene sequence: CDR1 MNHEY, CDR2 SMNVEV (reference sequence). Trimming took 6 bases from V and 3 from J; bases not matched to a gene: 4. This CDR3 reads CASRLAEGYEQYF. The CDR3 DNA sequence: TGTGCCAGCAGACTAGCGGAAGGCTACGAGCAGTACTTC.

The genes are TRBV7-2 and TRBJ2-7; tentatively, D is TRBD2 (5 bases). This CDR3 comprises 14 residues. Trimming cost V 5 bases and J 1 base, with 12 bases left between them. In germline, CDR1 is SGHTA, CDR2 FQGNSA. The CDR3 spells CASSPSGISYEQYF. The DNA of the CDR3 is TGTGCCAGCAGCCCTTCGGGGATATCCTACGAGCAGTACTTC.

A remark on this clonotype: A read error may account for a junction end that differs from germline. J is TRBJ2-3 and V is TRBV7-6, with D unclear. The CDR3 runs to 13 residues. Germline loops: CDR1 SGHVS, CDR2 FNYEAQ. The CDR3 spells CASSLRAADAQYF. CDR3 in DNA: TGTGCCAGTAGCTTACGGGCGGCAGATGCGCAGTATTTT.

The rearrangement links TRBV28 to TRBJ2-5, with 10 bases fitting TRBD2. V lost 1 base to trimming and J lost 1 base; unmatched junction nucleotides: 3. The CDR3 contains 16 residues. Per germline, CDR1 MDHEN and CDR2 SYDVKM. The CDR3 here is CASSLSQRGGQETQYF. The CDR3 nucleotides are TGTGCCAGCAGTTTATCTCAGCGGGGGGGCCAAGAGACCCAGTACTTC.

This chain joins TRBV6-2 or TRBV6-3 and TRBJ2-5; the match to TRBD2 covers 8 bases. Germline V gene lookup returns CDR1 MNHEY and CDR2 SVGEGT. The V segment lost 7 bases and the J segment 3 bases; nucleotides outside the gene matches: 7. The CDR3 spans 14 residues. CDR3 residues: CASTLRGAEETQYF. Written as DNA, the CDR3 is TGTGCCAGCACCCTGCGGGGGGCCGAAGAGACCCAGTACTTC.

V is TRBV20-1 and J is TRBJ1-4; D is perhaps TRBD1 (5 bases). The CDR3 spans 16 residues. Trimming pared 0 bases from V and 7 bases from J, leaving 18 bases between. Germline loops: CDR1 DFQATT, CDR2 SNEGSKA (reference sequence). CDR3 nucleotides: TGCAGTGCTAGAGATCTGGCCGGACAAGGTGGTGAAAAACTGTTTTTT. It translates to CSARDLAGQGGEKLFF.